This T cell receptor beta chain originates from a study of blood T cells in healthy people across ages. Germline CDR1 SNHLY, CDR2 FYNNEI. The junction had 16 bases not matched to a gene; V was cut back by 3 bases and J by 9 bases. This CDR3 comprises 17 residues. A second PCR, run for roughly 7 to 11 cycles, used a sample-barcoded 5' primer plus a J-beta primer mix. Via MiXCR, TCRdb re-called the 5' RACE reads, giving one row per CDR3 protein. The sample shows fewer than 650,000 distinct CDR3 sequences, roughly a quarter of them seen only once. This clonotype was picked up a small number of times. The sample also formed part of further work on T cells of mothers and their children. That work states: There was no detection of any persistent microchimeric T cell clones.

The sequencing sample was made of blood. The receptor was isolated from a boy younger than 10 in good health. The gene calls are TRBV2 and TRBJ2-5; 10 bases agree with TRBD1. CDR3 nucleotides: TGTGCCAGCAGTGATACTCGGACAGGGGGATCTTGGGAGGCCCAGTACTTC. Its translation is CASSDTRTGGSWEAQYF.